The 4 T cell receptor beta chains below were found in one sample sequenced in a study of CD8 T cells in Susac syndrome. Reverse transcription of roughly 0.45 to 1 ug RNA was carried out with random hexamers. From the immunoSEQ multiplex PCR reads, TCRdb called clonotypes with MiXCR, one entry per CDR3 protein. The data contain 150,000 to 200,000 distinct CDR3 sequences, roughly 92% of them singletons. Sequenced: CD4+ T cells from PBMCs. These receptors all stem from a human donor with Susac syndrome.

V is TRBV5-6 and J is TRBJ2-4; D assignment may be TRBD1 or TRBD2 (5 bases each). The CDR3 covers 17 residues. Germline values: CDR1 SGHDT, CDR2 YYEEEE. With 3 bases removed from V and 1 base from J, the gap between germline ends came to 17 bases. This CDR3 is CASSSRGRGAAKNIQYF. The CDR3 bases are TGTGCCAGCAGCTCAAGGGGACGAGGGGCGGCCAAAAACATTCAGTACTTC.

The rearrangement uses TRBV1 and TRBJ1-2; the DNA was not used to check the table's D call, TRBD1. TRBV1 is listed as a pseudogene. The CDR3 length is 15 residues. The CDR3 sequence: CTSSASTGGLNGYTF. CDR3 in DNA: TGCACCAGCAGCGCTTCCACCGGGGGGCTGAATGGCTACACCTTC.

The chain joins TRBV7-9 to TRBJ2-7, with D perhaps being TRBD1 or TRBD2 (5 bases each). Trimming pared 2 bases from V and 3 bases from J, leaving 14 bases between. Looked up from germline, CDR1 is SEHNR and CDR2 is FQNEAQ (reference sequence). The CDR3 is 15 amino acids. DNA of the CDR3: TGTGCCAGCAGCTTACGCCGGGACGGGTTCTACGAGCAGTACTTC. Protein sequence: CASSLRRDGFYEQYF.

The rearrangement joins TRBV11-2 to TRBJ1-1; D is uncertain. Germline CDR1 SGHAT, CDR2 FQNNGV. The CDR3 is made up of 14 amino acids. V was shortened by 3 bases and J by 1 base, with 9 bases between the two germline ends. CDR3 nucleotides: TGTGCCAGCAGCTTGGACGGTAAGAACACTGAAGCTTTCTTT. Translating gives CASSLDGKNTEAFF. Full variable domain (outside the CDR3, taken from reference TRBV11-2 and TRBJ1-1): EAGVAQSPRYKIIEKRQSVAFWCNPISGHATLYWYQQILGQGPKLLIQFQNNGVVDDSQLPKDRFSAERLKGVDSTLKIQPAKLEDSAVYLCASSLDGKNTEAFFGQGTRLTVV.